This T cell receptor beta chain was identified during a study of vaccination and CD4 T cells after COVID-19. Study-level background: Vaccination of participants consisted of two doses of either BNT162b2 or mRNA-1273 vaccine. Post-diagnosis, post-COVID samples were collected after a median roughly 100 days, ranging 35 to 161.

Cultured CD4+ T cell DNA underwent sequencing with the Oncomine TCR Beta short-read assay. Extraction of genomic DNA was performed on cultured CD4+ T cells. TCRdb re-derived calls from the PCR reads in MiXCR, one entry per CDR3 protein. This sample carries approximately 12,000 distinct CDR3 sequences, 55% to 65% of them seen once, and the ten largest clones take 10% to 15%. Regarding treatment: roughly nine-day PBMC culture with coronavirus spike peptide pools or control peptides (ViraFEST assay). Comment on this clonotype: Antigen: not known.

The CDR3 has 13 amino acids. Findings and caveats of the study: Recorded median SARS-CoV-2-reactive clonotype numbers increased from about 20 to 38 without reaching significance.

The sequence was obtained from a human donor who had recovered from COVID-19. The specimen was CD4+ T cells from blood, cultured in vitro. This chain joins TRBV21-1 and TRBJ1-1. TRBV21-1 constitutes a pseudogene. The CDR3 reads CASSNGENTEAFF. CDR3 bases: TGTGCCAGCAGCAATGGGGAGAACACTGAAGCTTTCTTT.